The 7 T cell receptor beta chains given below trace back to one sample, sequenced in a study of T cell responses to AZD1222 COVID-19 vaccine. Assay: immunoSEQ multiplex PCR; the TCRdb copy retains only in-frame clones and omits some. Among about 180,000 clones listed, about 93% were seen once. Here the sequenced sample was peripheral blood, taken 28 days after the second AZD1222 dose. These receptors were taken from an adult who received the AZD1222 COVID-19 vaccine.

The CDR3 nucleotides are TGCGCCAGCAGGGGAGTCGCCAACACTGAAGCTTTCTTT. This sequence encodes CASRGVANTEAFF. The chain employs TRBV5-1 and TRBJ1-1; D ambiguous. The V and J ends lost 5 bases and 2 bases respectively, with 10 bases between them. CDR3 size: 13 residues. Germline V gene sequence: CDR1 SGHRS, CDR2 YFSETQ.

The rearrangement joins TRBV2 to TRBJ2-5; a weak D match, TRBD2 (6 bases). Germline V gene sequence: CDR1 SNHLY, CDR2 FYNNEI. This CDR3 region has 13 residues. The V end lost 3 bases, the J end lost 3 bases, and 8 bases lay between the germline ends. CDR3 sequence (DNA): TGTGCCAGCAGTGACGGGGGAAAAGAGACCCAGTACTTC. Encoded protein: CASSDGGKETQYF.

The rearrangement joins TRBV21-1 to TRBJ1-1; the table calls TRBD1, which could not be checked here. TRBV21-1 is designated a pseudogene. CDR3 length: 15 amino acids. Written as DNA, the CDR3 is TGTGCCAGCAGCAAAGCGGACAGGGCAAGGACTGAAGCTTTCTTT. This sequence encodes CASSKADRARTEAFF.

This sequence joins TRBV21-1 and TRBJ2-5; TRBD1 is the table's D call and was not checked against the DNA. TRBV21-1 is labeled a pseudogene. This CDR3 region has 15 residues. The CDR3 loop is CASSKGGTVQETQYF. The CDR3 DNA is TGTGCCAGCAGCAAAGGTGGGACAGTCCAAGAGACCCAGTACTTC.

To note about this clone: The sample contains more than one DNA sequence encoding this CDR3. The chain carries TRBV12-5 and TRBJ2-1; either TRBD1 or TRBD2 may fit D (5 bases each). Trimming removed 1 base at V and 7 bases at J, with 5 bases between. The CDR3 extends over 12 amino acids. CDR1 LGHNT and CDR2 FRNRAP come from the germline V gene. The chain's CDR3 is CASGLGGNEQFF. CDR3 sequence (DNA): TGTGCTAGTGGTTTGGGGGGGAATGAGCAGTTCTTC.

V gene TRBV7-9 combines with J gene TRBJ2-3, with D perhaps matching TRBD1 or TRBD2 (5 bases each). The CDR3 runs 14 residues. With 1 base removed from V and 5 bases from J, the gap between germline ends came to 10 bases. The germline gives CDR1 SEHNR, CDR2 FQNEAQ (reference sequence). The CDR3 DNA reads TGTGCCAGCAGCTTAGGCGCAGGGAGAGATACGCAGTATTTT. Translation gives CASSLGAGRDTQYF.

The J gene is TRBJ2-3, the V gene TRBV7-9; the D gene is possibly TRBD1 (5 bases). The germline V gene has CDR1 SEHNR and CDR2 FQNEAQ (reference sequence). The CDR3 is 15 residues long. Between the trimmed V and J ends, which lost 7 bases and 2 bases, there was a span of 16 bases. The CDR3 nucleotides read TGTGCCAGCACTCTAGGGGTCTTCTCCACAGATACGCAGTATTTT. It specifies CASTLGVFSTDTQYF.